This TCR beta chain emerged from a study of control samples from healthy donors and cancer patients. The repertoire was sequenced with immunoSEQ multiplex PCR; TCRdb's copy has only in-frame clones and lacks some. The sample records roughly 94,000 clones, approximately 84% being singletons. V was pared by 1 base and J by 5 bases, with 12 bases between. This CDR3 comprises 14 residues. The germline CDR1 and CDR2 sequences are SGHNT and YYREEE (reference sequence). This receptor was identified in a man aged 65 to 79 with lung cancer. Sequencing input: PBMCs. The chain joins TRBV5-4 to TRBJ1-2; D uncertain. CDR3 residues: CASSLFAVQYGYTF. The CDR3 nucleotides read TGTGCCAGCAGCTTGTTTGCCGTTCAGTATGGCTACACCTTC.